One and the same sample provided the 20 T cell receptor beta chains below, sequenced in a study of shared clonotypes between healthy human individuals. Terminally differentiated effector memory CD45RA+ cells were excluded by CCR7 positive selection of CD45RO-negative cells. Repertoires were generated with immunoSEQ multiplex PCR, while TCRdb's copy carries only in-frame clones and drops some. Of under 2,000,000 clones in the sample, approximately 94% were seen once. Sequenced sample: naive CD8+ T cells sorted from blood. These receptors originate from a man aged 18 to 30 in good health.

This chain links TRBV9 with TRBJ1-2, with D possibly matching TRBD1 (5 bases). Germline values: CDR1 SGDLS, CDR2 YYNGEE. This CDR3 contains 16 residues. V dropped 0 bases and J dropped 4 bases, with 16 bases sitting between them. Here the CDR3 DNA reads TGTGCCAGCAGCGTAGTAGGGGAAGACAGTATCTATGGCTACACCTTC. It encodes CASSVVGEDSIYGYTF.

The V and J genes are TRBV7-9 and TRBJ1-2; 9 bases match TRBD1. Germline V gives CDR1 SEHNR, CDR2 FQNEAQ (reference sequence). CDR3 length equals 15 residues. With 6 bases clipped from V and 4 bases from J, the junction kept 9 bases outside the gene matches. CDR3 in DNA: TGTGCCAGCAGTCCTATACAGGGGGCTGGCTATGGCTACACCTTC. As protein: CASSPIQGAGYGYTF.

This chain joins TRBV5-6 and TRBJ2-5; possible D gene TRBD1, 5 bases. Trimming left V 0 bases short and J 3 bases short, with 6 bases between. Germline assignment: CDR1 SGHDT and CDR2 YYEEEE. This CDR3 is 13 amino acids long. The CDR3: CASSLEQEETQYF. CDR3 nucleotide sequence: TGTGCCAGCAGCTTGGAACAGGAAGAGACCCAGTACTTC.

This clone has more than one count but fewer than ten. This rearrangement joins TRBV5-1 to TRBJ1-1; 7 nucleotides agree with TRBD1. Germline CDR1 SGHRS, CDR2 YFSETQ. The CDR3 has 13 amino acids. The V and J ends lost 6 bases and 1 base, in that order; junction bases with no gene match: 3. The CDR3 region has the DNA TGCGCCAGCAAACAGGGGCCGAACACTGAAGCTTTCTTT. Protein product: CASKQGPNTEAFF.

With respect to this clone: The sample contains more than one DNA sequence encoding this CDR3. This chain links TRBV13 with TRBJ2-7; 9 bases are a match to TRBD1. The junction had 2 bases not matched to a gene; V was cut back by 3 bases and J by 5 bases. The CDR3 covers 13 residues. Germline-derived CDR1 and CDR2 are PRHDT and FYEKMQ (reference sequence). This CDR3 is CASSFGTGNEQYF. The CDR3 DNA sequence: TGTGCCAGCAGCTTCGGGACAGGGAACGAGCAGTACTTC. The full variable domain, completed using reference TRBV13 and TRBJ2-7, is AAGVIQSPRHLIKEKRETATLKCYPIPRHDTVYWYQQGPGQDPQFLISFYEKMQSDKGSIPDRFSAQQFSDYHSELNMSSLELGDSALYFCASSFGTGNEQYFGPGTRLTVT.

J is TRBJ2-7 and V is TRBV7-2; 7 positions agree with TRBD1. J was trimmed by 0 bases and V by 5 bases; bases with no gene match: 4. The CDR3 covers 14 residues. Germline V lookup: CDR1 SGHTA, CDR2 FQGNSA. The CDR3 region is CASSLDRTSYEQYF. The CDR3 DNA reads as TGTGCCAGCAGCCTGGACAGGACCTCCTACGAGCAGTACTTC. The variable domain in full, completed from reference TRBV7-2 and TRBJ2-7, reads GAGVSQSPSNKVTEKGKDVELRCDPISGHTALYWYRQSLGQGLEFLIYFQGNSAPDKSGLPSDRFSAERTGGSVSTLTIQRTQQEDSAVYLCASSLDRTSYEQYFGPGTRLTVT.

The chain couples TRBV18 to TRBJ1-2; D unresolved. V lost 2 bases and J 0 bases, leaving 10 bases between the germline ends. The CDR3 covers 15 residues. Looked up from germline, CDR1 is KGHSH and CDR2 is LQKENI. DNA for the CDR3: TGTGCCAGCTCACCAGGGCCAGCCCCTAACTATGGCTACACCTTC. Translation gives CASSPGPAPNYGYTF. The whole variable domain, filled in from reference TRBV18 and TRBJ1-2, reads NAGVMQNPRHLVRRRGQEARLRCSPMKGHSHVYWYRQLPEEGLKFMVYLQKENIIDESGMPKERFSAEFPKEGPSILRIQQVVRGDSAAYFCASSPGPAPNYGYTFGSGTRLTVV.

V gene TRBV7-9 combines with J gene TRBJ2-7, with D unresolved. Trimming shortened V by 0 bases and J by 0 bases, and 6 bases separated the two germline ends. The CDR3 spans 14 residues. Germline CDR1 is SEHNR and CDR2 is FQNEAQ (reference sequence). CDR3 in amino acids: CASSLAEFSYEQYF. The CDR3 coding sequence is TGTGCCAGCAGCTTAGCGGAATTCTCCTACGAGCAGTACTTC.

The chain recombines TRBV27 with TRBJ1-2, with a possible D match to TRBD1 (5 bases). The V end was cut by 5 bases, the J end by 7 bases, with 17 bases between. The CDR3 is 14 residues long. CDR1 is MNHEY, CDR2 SMNVEV, per germline (reference sequence). CDR3 nucleotide sequence: TGTGCCAGCAGTCGGCAGGGAAATCAGGGTGGCTACACCTTC. Translated, it gives CASSRQGNQGGYTF.

In nucleotides, the CDR3 is TGTGCCAGCAGTGGTGCCGGGACAGGGTTATTCCAAGAGACCCAGTACTTC. Protein sequence: CASSGAGTGLFQETQYF. The rearrangement links TRBV6-1 to TRBJ2-5; TRBD1 aligns across 9 bases. The CDR3 totals 17 residues. V lost 4 bases, J lost 1 base, and 10 bases stayed unmatched. Germline V gene lookup returns CDR1 MNHNS and CDR2 SASEGT.

The V gene is TRBV10-2, the J gene TRBJ2-1, with TRBD2 matching 15 bases. V lost 7 bases to trimming and J lost 7 bases; unmatched junction nucleotides: 2. This CDR3 region has 14 residues. From germline, CDR1 is WSHSY and CDR2 SAAADI. The CDR3 region is CASTGLAGGNEQFF. As DNA, the CDR3 is TGCGCCAGCACCGGACTAGCGGGAGGGAATGAGCAGTTCTTC.

This rearrangement joins TRBV30 to TRBJ2-5; TRBD1 aligns across 7 bases. Germline-derived CDR1 and CDR2 are GTSNPN and SVGIG (reference sequence). With V trimmed by 3 bases and J by 9 bases, 7 bases remained unmatched. CDR3 size: 12 residues. CDR3 in DNA: TGTGCCTGGAGCGTGGGACAGTCGGCCCAGTACTTC. This translates into CAWSVGQSAQYF.

The V and J genes are TRBV11-3 and TRBJ1-6; D is ambiguous. The germline V gene encodes CDR1 SGHNT and CDR2 YENEEA. Trimming pared 7 bases from V and 0 bases from J, leaving 22 bases between. The CDR3 spans 19 residues. The chain's CDR3 is CASNIHVGPSSSYNSPLHF. The DNA of the CDR3 is TGTGCCAGCAACATCCACGTGGGCCCCTCGAGCTCCTATAATTCACCCCTCCACTTT.

The genes are TRBV6-6 and TRBJ2-3; D may be TRBD1 (5 bases). The CDR3 contains 14 residues. Germline assignment: CDR1 MNHNY and CDR2 SVGAGI (reference sequence). Trimming removed 2 bases at V and 0 bases at J, with 6 bases between. CDR3 sequence (DNA): TGTGCCAGCAGTTACCCAGGGAGCACAGATACGCAGTATTTT. Protein product: CASSYPGSTDTQYF.

The rearrangement uses TRBV7-6 and TRBJ2-1; TRBD2 matches at 11 bases. V shed 3 bases and J 5 bases; nucleotides not matched to a gene: 3. This CDR3 spans 15 amino acids. Germline CDR1 reads SGHVS; CDR2 reads FNYEAQ. This chain's CDR3 is CASSFRLAGNNEQFF. The CDR3 region has the DNA TGTGCCAGCAGCTTTAGACTAGCGGGGAACAATGAGCAGTTCTTC.

This chain uses TRBV27 with TRBJ2-1; 9 nucleotides match TRBD2. The trim removed 7 bases at V and 7 bases at J, leaving 11 bases unmatched. The germline V gene encodes CDR1 MNHEY and CDR2 SMNVEV (reference sequence). This CDR3 contains 15 residues. The DNA for the CDR3 is TGTGCCAGCAAGATAGTTCTAGCGGGGTGGAATGAGCAGTTCTTC. This sequence encodes CASKIVLAGWNEQFF.

This chain connects TRBV5-4 to TRBJ2-7; TRBD1 matches 10 bases. Germline-derived CDR1 and CDR2 are SGHNT and YYREEE (reference sequence). The CDR3 consists of 15 residues. Unmatched junction bases numbered 4, after V lost 4 bases and J lost 0 bases. The CDR3 protein is CASSVDRGISYEQYF. The DNA for the CDR3 is TGTGCCAGCAGCGTGGACAGGGGGATCTCCTACGAGCAGTACTTC.

The rearrangement links TRBV7-2 to TRBJ2-1; no firm D call. Trimming took off 0 bases at V and 5 bases at J, with 20 bases between the two ends. Germline values: CDR1 SGHTA, CDR2 FQGNSA. The length of the CDR3 is 18 residues. For the CDR3, the DNA is TGTGCCAGCAGCTTAGCCCACTACGAAAACCGAATCAACAATGAGCAGTTCTTC. Translated, it gives CASSLAHYENRINNEQFF.

About this clone: This specimen includes other DNA sequences encoding the same CDR3. The CDR3 nucleotides read TGTGCCAGCAGTTTAGGTCCCGAAGCTTTCTTT. It yields the protein CASSLGPEAFF. The rearrangement joins TRBV28 to TRBJ1-1; D remains ambiguous. The CDR3 contains 11 residues. V was cut by 2 bases and J by 8 bases, with 6 bases left in between. In germline, CDR1 is MDHEN, CDR2 SYDVKM.

The V gene is TRBV4-1, the J gene TRBJ1-2, with D unclear. V lost 3 bases and J lost 3, with 11 bases in between. The germline V gene has CDR1 MGHRA and CDR2 YSYEKL. The CDR3 runs to 14 residues. CDR3 region: CASSHQDVHYGYTF. CDR3 bases: TGCGCCAGCAGCCACCAGGACGTGCACTATGGCTACACCTTC.